Listed below are T cell receptor beta chains from one sample, sequenced in a study of shared clonotypes between healthy human individuals. Profiled with immunoSEQ multiplex PCR; TCRdb holds only in-frame clones, not every one. The table includes hundreds of thousands of clones, around 97% detected once. Sequenced input: naive CD4+ T cells sorted from blood. These receptors were obtained from a woman in her twenties or thirties in good health. CDR3s include the opening cysteine and the closing phenylalanine or tryptophan. A D gene is named only where the DNA matches it firmly. Only part of the rows carry a size: once, few, many, or a class if the clone is expanded.

v_call: TRBV19; d_call: -; clone_size: -; j_call: TRBJ1-4; cdr3_aa: CASSTAGDENEKLFF; cdr3_nt: TGTGCCAGTAGTACCGCAGGGGATGAGAATGAAAAACTGTTTTTT
v_call: TRBV2; d_call: -; clone_size: once; j_call: TRBJ2-7; cdr3_aa: CASRLGYEQYF; cdr3_nt: TGTGCCAGTAGATTGGGCTACGAGCAGTACTTC
v_call: TRBV7-2; d_call: TRBD1; clone_size: -; j_call: TRBJ2-7; cdr3_aa: CASSLQGDAYEQYF; cdr3_nt: TGTGCCAGCAGCTTACAGGGGGATGCCTACGAGCAGTACTTC
v_call: TRBV19; d_call: TRBD2; clone_size: -; j_call: TRBJ2-7; cdr3_aa: CASAPRTSGRKVYEQYF; cdr3_nt: TGTGCCAGTGCCCCTAGGACTAGCGGGAGGAAGGTCTACGAGCAGTACTTC
v_call: TRBV6-5; d_call: -; clone_size: -; j_call: TRBJ2-1; cdr3_aa: CASSYSGSYNEQFF; cdr3_nt: TGTGCCAGCAGTTACTCGGGATCGTACAATGAGCAGTTCTTC
v_call: TRBV18; d_call: TRBD1; clone_size: -; j_call: TRBJ2-7; cdr3_aa: CASSPGQGFYEQYF; cdr3_nt: TGTGCCAGCTCACCGGGACAGGGGTTCTACGAGCAGTACTTC
v_call: TRBV21-1; d_call: -; clone_size: -; j_call: TRBJ1-1; cdr3_aa: CASSQRGQNTEAFF; cdr3_nt: TGTGCCAGCAGCCAACGGGGACAGAACACTGAAGCTTTCTTT
v_call: TRBV5-4; d_call: TRBD2; clone_size: -; j_call: TRBJ2-7; cdr3_aa: CASAAGGEQYF; cdr3_nt: TGTGCCAGCGCGGCGGGAGGTGAGCAGTACTTC
v_call: TRBV28; d_call: TRBD2; clone_size: -; j_call: TRBJ2-7; cdr3_aa: CATQAGGGSGYEQYF; cdr3_nt: TGTGCCACTCAGGCCGGGGGAGGGTCCGGATACGAGCAGTACTTC
v_call: TRBV5-1; d_call: -; clone_size: -; j_call: TRBJ2-1; cdr3_aa: CASKGLSSGSYNEQFF; cdr3_nt: TGCGCCAGCAAGGGGCTTTCGAGCGGGTCCTACAATGAGCAGTTCTTC
v_call: TRBV4-1; d_call: -; clone_size: -; j_call: TRBJ1-1; cdr3_aa: CASSQDSQPVEAFF; cdr3_nt: TGCGCCAGCAGCCAAGATTCACAACCCGTTGAAGCTTTCTTT
v_call: TRBV28; d_call: -; clone_size: -; j_call: TRBJ2-1; cdr3_aa: CASSFTSGTSGRNYNEQFF; cdr3_nt: TGTGCCAGCAGTTTTACCTCCGGGACGTCAGGGAGGAACTACAATGAGCAGTTCTTC
v_call: TRBV10-3; d_call: -; clone_size: -; j_call: TRBJ2-6; cdr3_aa: CAISDKGFSGANVLTF; cdr3_nt: TGTGCCATCAGTGATAAGGGTTTCTCTGGGGCCAACGTCCTGACTTTC
v_call: TRBV28; d_call: TRBD1; clone_size: -; j_call: TRBJ1-5; cdr3_aa: CASTQRTGVSNQPQHF; cdr3_nt: TGTGCCAGCACCCAACGGACAGGGGTTAGCAATCAGCCCCAGCATTTT
v_call: TRBV5-4; d_call: -; clone_size: -; j_call: TRBJ2-5; cdr3_aa: CASSPGTGQETQYF; cdr3_nt: TGTGCCAGCAGCCCAGGGACCGGCCAAGAGACCCAGTACTTC
v_call: TRBV4-1; d_call: TRBD2; clone_size: -; j_call: TRBJ2-3; cdr3_aa: CASSQDWTGGRSTDTQYF; cdr3_nt: TGCGCCAGCAGCCAAGATTGGACTGGCGGGAGGAGCACAGATACGCAGTATTTT
v_call: TRBV28; d_call: TRBD1; clone_size: -; j_call: TRBJ2-1; cdr3_aa: CASSYGQGFNEQFF; cdr3_nt: TGTGCCAGCAGTTATGGACAGGGGTTTAATGAGCAGTTCTTC
v_call: TRBV6-6; d_call: -; clone_size: once; j_call: TRBJ2-7; cdr3_aa: CASSQSGF; cdr3_nt: TGTGCCAGCAGCCAATCGGGGTTC
v_call: TRBV28; d_call: -; clone_size: -; j_call: TRBJ1-5; cdr3_aa: CASSESTGNQPQHF; cdr3_nt: TGTGCCAGCAGTGAAAGTACCGGAAATCAGCCCCAGCATTTT
v_call: TRBV28; d_call: -; clone_size: few; j_call: TRBJ2-7; cdr3_aa: CASSFGGSYEQYF; cdr3_nt: TGTGCCAGCAGTTTTGGAGGGTCCTACGAGCAGTACTTC
v_call: TRBV7-9; d_call: TRBD1; clone_size: -; j_call: TRBJ2-2; cdr3_aa: CASSLGTGGPGELFF; cdr3_nt: TGTGCCAGCAGCTTGGGGACAGGGGGTCCCGGGGAGCTGTTTTTT
v_call: TRBV2; d_call: -; clone_size: -; j_call: TRBJ1-1; cdr3_aa: CASRTRMEATEAFF; cdr3_nt: TGTGCCAGCAGGACGAGGATGGAGGCCACTGAAGCTTTCTTT
v_call: TRBV25-1; d_call: -; clone_size: -; j_call: TRBJ1-2; cdr3_aa: CASSEDPLSGYTF; cdr3_nt: TGTGCCAGCAGTGAAGACCCACTCAGTGGCTACACCTTC
v_call: TRBV5-1; d_call: TRBD2; clone_size: once; j_call: TRBJ2-7; cdr3_aa: CASSSSGGYEQYF; cdr3_nt: TGCGCCAGCAGCTCTAGCGGGGGATACGAGCAGTACTTC
v_call: TRBV2; d_call: -; clone_size: -; j_call: TRBJ2-7; cdr3_aa: CASSESASQDYEQYF; cdr3_nt: TGTGCCAGCAGTGAATCGGCCAGCCAGGACTACGAGCAGTACTTC
v_call: TRBV6-5; d_call: -; clone_size: -; j_call: TRBJ2-5; cdr3_aa: CASSTRDTQETQYF; cdr3_nt: TGTGCCAGCAGCACAAGGGACACACAAGAGACCCAGTACTTC
v_call: TRBV28; d_call: -; clone_size: -; j_call: TRBJ1-5; cdr3_aa: CASRPGTDLRPQHF; cdr3_nt: TGTGCCAGCAGGCCCGGGACGGACCTTCGGCCCCAGCATTTT
v_call: TRBV9; d_call: -; clone_size: -; j_call: TRBJ2-3; cdr3_aa: CASSVVPESTDTQYF; cdr3_nt: TGTGCCAGCAGCGTAGTGCCAGAGAGCACAGATACGCAGTATTTT
v_call: TRBV25-1; d_call: -; clone_size: -; j_call: TRBJ2-1; cdr3_aa: CASSDPGQLYNEQFF; cdr3_nt: TGTGCCAGCAGTGACCCTGGACAACTATACAATGAGCAGTTCTTC
v_call: TRBV28; d_call: -; clone_size: -; j_call: TRBJ2-2; cdr3_aa: CASSRGDINTGELFF; cdr3_nt: TGTGCCAGCAGTCGGGGGGACATTAACACCGGGGAGCTGTTTTTT
v_call: TRBV10-2; d_call: -; clone_size: -; j_call: TRBJ2-3; cdr3_aa: CASSLPGPLTDTQYF; cdr3_nt: TGCGCCAGCTCATTACCGGGACCCCTTACAGATACGCAGTATTTT
v_call: TRBV19; d_call: TRBD1; clone_size: -; j_call: TRBJ1-1; cdr3_aa: CASSGTVNTEAFF; cdr3_nt: TGTGCCAGTAGCGGGACAGTGAACACTGAAGCTTTCTTT
v_call: TRBV7-2; d_call: TRBD2; clone_size: -; j_call: TRBJ2-1; cdr3_aa: CASRVGTSGSNEQFF; cdr3_nt: TGTGCCAGCAGAGTGGGGACTAGCGGGAGCAATGAGCAGTTCTTC
v_call: TRBV5-4; d_call: TRBD2; clone_size: -; j_call: TRBJ2-7; cdr3_aa: CASREGTSRTYEQYF; cdr3_nt: TGTGCCAGCAGGGAAGGGACTAGCAGAACCTACGAGCAGTACTTC
v_call: TRBV5-6; d_call: -; clone_size: once; j_call: TRBJ1-2; cdr3_aa: CASSLSGFNYGYTF; cdr3_nt: TGTGCCAGCAGCTTATCAGGGTTTAACTATGGCTACACCTTC
v_call: TRBV7-8; d_call: -; clone_size: -; j_call: TRBJ2-5; cdr3_aa: CASRAVSVETQYF; cdr3_nt: TGTGCCAGCCGGGCGGTGAGCGTGGAGACCCAGTACTTC
v_call: TRBV6-6; d_call: -; clone_size: -; j_call: TRBJ2-1; cdr3_aa: CASSYPSNEQFF; cdr3_nt: TGTGCCAGCAGTTACCCGTCTAATGAGCAGTTCTTC